A selection of T cell receptor beta chains follows, all from one sample in a study of blood T cell repertoires in COVID-19. TCRdb's table, derived via immunoSEQ multiplex PCR, lists solely in-frame clones and lacks some. The data hold about 130,000 clones, with approximately 74% observed a single time. Sequences were obtained from peripheral blood. These receptors all come from a woman aged 70 to 79 with acute or convalescent COVID-19. Both conserved end residues are part of each CDR3. Each record gives: D gene, J gene, V gene, clone size, CDR3 protein, CDR3 DNA. D genes are given only for firm matches. A row's size may be missing; if present it is once, few, many or a size class.

.,TRBJ2-7,TRBV18,.,CASSPPTLDYEQYF,TGTGCCAGCTCACCACCGACCCTAGATTACGAGCAGTACTTC
TRBD2,TRBJ2-1,TRBV5-4,.,CASTRAAGVEQFF,TGTGCCAGCACCAGAGCAGCGGGAGTTGAGCAGTTCTTC
TRBD2,TRBJ2-1,TRBV5-1,.,CASSTGLNNEQFF,TGCGCCAGCAGCACGGGACTAAACAATGAGCAGTTCTTC
.,TRBJ1-4,TRBV6-5,.,CASRPGGSLNEKLFF,TGTGCCAGCAGGCCCGGGGGGTCCCTAAATGAAAAACTGTTTTTT
TRBD1,TRBJ2-1,TRBV6-5,.,CASRRTGASYNEQFF,TGTGCCAGCAGGCGGACAGGAGCCTCCTACAATGAGCAGTTCTTC
TRBD2,TRBJ2-5,TRBV27,.,CASSLWWAGGLQETQYF,TGTGCCAGCAGTTTATGGTGGGCGGGAGGTCTCCAAGAGACCCAGTACTTC
TRBD1,TRBJ2-7,TRBV4-3,.,CASSPSGTGAVGQYF,TGCGCCAGCAGCCCATCCGGGACAGGGGCGGTCGGGCAGTACTTC
TRBD1,TRBJ2-3,TRBV19,many,CASSMKAGGSDTQYF,TGTGCCAGTAGTATGAAGGCAGGGGGCTCGGATACGCAGTATTTT
.,TRBJ1-6,TRBV19,.,CASSPAVLNSPLHF,TGTGCCAGTAGTCCGGCGGTATTGAATTCACCCCTCCACTTT
.,TRBJ1-1,TRBV7-2,.,CASSPGVGRTEAFF,TGTGCCAGCAGCCCAGGTGTCGGTCGCACTGAAGCTTTCTTT
TRBD1,TRBJ1-2,TRBV5-1,.,CASSLGTGGDGYTF,TGCGCCAGCAGCTTGGGAACAGGGGGCGATGGCTACACCTTC
TRBD2,TRBJ2-1,TRBV29-1,.,CSVRLAGGRVEQFF,TGCAGCGTCCGACTAGCGGGGGGCAGGGTTGAGCAGTTCTTC
TRBD1,TRBJ2-3,TRBV6-5,.,CASRLGQGATDTQYF,TGTGCCAGCCGACTGGGACAGGGGGCAACAGATACGCAGTATTTT
.,TRBJ2-3,TRBV5-6,once,CASSQREWGTDTQYF,TGTGCCAGCAGCCAACGGGAGTGGGGCACAGATACGCAGTATTTT
TRBD2,TRBJ2-1,TRBV4-1,.,CASSQDAGGQNEQFF,TGCGCCAGCAGCCAAGATGCGGGAGGGCAGAATGAGCAGTTCTTC
TRBD2,TRBJ2-1,TRBV5-4,.,CASSGSGRASYNEQFF,TGTGCCAGCAGCGGAAGCGGGAGGGCCTCCTACAATGAGCAGTTCTTC
TRBD1,TRBJ1-1,TRBV30,.,CAWMGQGWEGTEAFF,TGTGCCTGGATGGGACAGGGGTGGGAGGGCACTGAAGCTTTCTTT
.,TRBJ1-2,TRBV6-1,few,CASSEFRGGYTF,TGTGCCAGCAGTGAATTTCGAGGAGGCTACACCTTC
TRBD1,TRBJ2-1,TRBV2,.,CASRDRDSGRNEQFF,TGTGCCAGCAGGGACCGGGACAGCGGTCGCAATGAGCAGTTCTTC
.,TRBJ2-7,TRBV6-5,once,CASRQGSYEQYF,TGTGCCAGCAGACAGGGCTCCTACGAGCAGTACTTC
TRBD2,TRBJ2-1,TRBV11-3,.,CASSLAAGGTSYNEQFF,TGTGCCAGCAGCTTAGCAGCGGGAGGAACTTCCTACAATGAGCAGTTCTTC
.,TRBJ2-1,TRBV3-1/TRBV3-2,few,CASSLLMTVGWDEQFF,TGTGCCAGCAGCCTCCTAATGACTGTAGGTTGGGATGAGCAGTTCTTC
.,TRBJ2-1,TRBV27,.,CASSAGAPSYNEQFF,TGTGCCAGCAGTGCGGGGGCCCCCTCCTACAATGAGCAGTTCTTC
TRBD2,TRBJ2-1,TRBV7-6,once,CASSKLPSGRGSSEQFF,TGTGCCAGCAGCAAGCTCCCTAGCGGGAGAGGTTCCTCAGAGCAGTTCTTC
.,TRBJ1-2,TRBV25-1,.,CASSELVAGARGNYGYTF,TGTGCCAGCAGTGAATTGGTGGCAGGGGCCCGCGGGAACTATGGCTACACCTTC
.,TRBJ1-5,TRBV19,.,CASRKGALSNQPQHF,TGTGCCAGTAGAAAAGGGGCACTTAGCAATCAGCCCCAGCATTTT
.,TRBJ1-1,TRBV12-3/TRBV12-4,.,CASSPGTISEAFF,TGTGCCAGCAGTCCGGGGACAATTAGTGAAGCTTTCTTT
.,TRBJ2-3,TRBV24-1,.,CATSEDPGLSSTDTQYF,TGTGCCACCAGTGAAGATCCGGGACTTTCTAGCACAGATACGCAGTATTTT